This T cell receptor (beta chain) stems from a study of blood T cell repertoires in COVID-19. Turning to the study itself: The origin of the acute and convalescent COVID-19 samples was the United States, Italy and Spain. PBMCs, B-cell-depleted T cells, or T cells were the source of the cDNA or gDNA that made up the material.

V shed 0 bases and J 2 bases; nucleotides not matched to a gene: 12. Germline CDR1 is SGHDN and CDR2 is FVKESK. CDR3 size: 18 residues. In the original analysis: Nucleated cell number was recorded as an estimate derived from reference gene primer amplification. The assay was immunoSEQ multiplex PCR, and TCRdb's table has in-frame clones only and misses some. Clone size and V and J calls were adopted from that table, with D and trimming inferred from the DNA. The data show about 170,000 clones, roughly 84% seen once. This clonotype was sampled from an elderly woman with active or convalescent COVID-19. The chain carries TRBV14 and TRBJ1-1; 7 bases are shared with TRBD1. Sequencing was done on a sample of peripheral blood. This CDR3 is CASSQDLTWTGINTEAFF. The CDR3, as DNA: TGTGCCAGCAGCCAAGACTTGACTTGGACAGGCATAAACACTGAAGCTTTCTTT.